This note documents a single T cell receptor beta chain sequence. Antigen unknown. This sample is drawn from a study of long-term antiretroviral therapy in people with HIV. Across the study: Specimens dating back about a decade before the 2015 immediate-ART recommendation are the oldest included.

At survey level, the immunoSEQ assay was run in its v3.0 version. Method: immunoSEQ multiplex PCR; TCRdb's copy keeps in-frame clones and lacks some. Of around 20,000 clones detected, approximately 80% appear once; the ten largest clones hold around 5%. CDR1 and CDR2 (germline): SGHRS, YFSETQ. The CDR3 consists of 18 residues. The V gene lost 4 bases and the J gene lost 4 bases, with 23 bases spanning the gap. Study-wide points: Dating from the mid-2000s to the late 2010s, the blood was possibly obtained under older ART regimens. Repertoire dominance by clones expanded before ART was seen at all time points. Diversity went up after ART and still fell short of transplant donor controls.

This specimen was unsorted PBMCs, taken 0.2 years after starting antiretroviral therapy. This TCR came from a woman in her thirties with HIV. The chain combines TRBV5-1 with TRBJ2-2; D may be TRBD1 or TRBD2 (5 bases each). The CDR3 nucleotides are TGCGCCAGCAGCCGAACATCATTGGGGGATATGGGCACCGGGGAGCTGTTTTTT. It translates to CASSRTSLGDMGTGELFF.